This is a list of T cell receptor beta chains from one sample in a study of blood T cells in healthy people across ages. TCRdb fed the 5' RACE reads into MiXCR, producing one record per CDR3 protein. The sample holds approximately 800,000 distinct CDR3 sequences; under 30% are singletons and the top ten take about 3%. The sample also formed part of further work on T cells of mothers and their children.

The sample taken for sequencing was blood. The receptors were sampled from a boy between 10 and 17 years old in good health. The CDR3 runs from the conserved cysteine through the conserved F or W. A D gene is named only where the DNA matches it firmly. Some rows have no size entry. The others give once, few or many, or a class for an expanded clone.

>TRBV20-1|14|TRBJ2-1|TRBD2|few
CSAPPGTRTGEQFF
TGCAGTGCCCCACCCGGGACTAGAACCGGTGAGCAGTTCTTC
>TRBV10-3|11|TRBJ2-3|.|.
CAIRRGDTQYF
TGTGCCATCAGGAGGGGGGATACGCAGTATTTT
>TRBV5-1|15|TRBJ1-1|TRBD1|few
CASSSTTGSFTEAFF
TGCGCCAGCAGCTCCACGACAGGGTCGTTCACTGAAGCTTTCTTT
>TRBV3-1|12|TRBJ2-7|.|.
CASVGGSYEQYF
TGTGCCAGTGTTGGGGGCTCCTACGAGCAGTACTTC
>TRBV7-3|16|TRBJ2-6|.|few
CASSPTFGSGANVLTF
TGTGCCAGCAGCCCAACCTTCGGCTCTGGGGCCAACGTCCTGACTTTC
>TRBV5-1|16|TRBJ2-5|TRBD1|.
CASSLRPGQPQEAQYF
TGCGCCAGCAGCTTGCGGCCGGGACAGCCGCAAGAGGCCCAGTACTTC
>TRBV7-2|15|TRBJ1-5|.|few
CASSPRTAGGQPQHF
TGTGCCAGCAGCCCCCGGACCGCGGGGGGTCAGCCCCAGCATTTT
>TRBV21-1|14|TRBJ1-1|.|many
CASSKGQPNTEAFF
TGTGCCAGCAGCAAGGGACAGCCGAACACTGAAGCTTTCTTT
>TRBV10-3|13|TRBJ1-5|TRBD1|.
CAIKGQEDQPQHF
TGTGCCATCAAAGGACAGGAGGATCAGCCCCAGCATTTT
>TRBV7-3|14|TRBJ1-1|.|.
CASSLRSADTEAFF
TGTGCCAGCAGCTTAAGATCCGCGGACACTGAAGCTTTCTTT
>TRBV6-2/TRBV6-3|15|TRBJ1-6|.|few
CASSWPEIGNSPLHF
TGTGCCAGCAGTTGGCCGGAAATTGGTAATTCACCCCTCCACTTT
>TRBV7-2|16|TRBJ2-2|TRBD1|few
CASSASGGQGSGELFF
TGTGCCAGCAGCGCGAGCGGAGGACAGGGGTCCGGGGAGCTGTTTTTT
>TRBV20-1|11|TRBJ1-1|.|.
CSAKAMTEAFF
TGCAGTGCAAAAGCGATGACTGAAGCTTTCTTT
>TRBV5-1|14|TRBJ2-5|.|.
CASSPTVTQETQYF
TGCGCCAGCAGCCCGACAGTGACACAAGAGACCCAGTACTTC
>TRBV20-1|14|TRBJ2-7|TRBD2|.
CSARNSGDTYEQYF
TGCAGTGCTAGGAATAGCGGGGACACCTACGAGCAGTACTTC
>TRBV5-1|13|TRBJ2-5|.|.
CASSLAFGETQYF
TGCGCCAGCAGCTTGGCCTTTGGAGAGACCCAGTACTTC
>TRBV7-9|14|TRBJ2-7|TRBD2|.
CASSLGREANEQYF
TGTGCCAGCAGCTTGGGGCGGGAGGCCAACGAGCAGTACTTC
>TRBV20-1|13|TRBJ1-4|.|.
CSARSAGTEKLFF
TGCAGTGCTAGATCCGCAGGGACCGAAAAACTGTTTTTT
>TRBV2|14|TRBJ1-5|TRBD1|few
CASSSGTGVQPQHF
TGTGCCAGCAGTTCCGGGACAGGGGTTCAGCCCCAGCATTTT
>TRBV29-1|14|TRBJ2-3|.|.
CSVGKGTSTDTQYF
TGCAGCGTTGGAAAAGGGACTTCCACAGATACGCAGTATTTT
>TRBV5-1|13|TRBJ2-1|.|.
CASTDGGQNEQFF
TGCGCCAGCACCGATGGAGGGCAGAATGAGCAGTTCTTC
>TRBV4-2|17|TRBJ2-5|TRBD2|.
CASSQDLASGGTETQYF
TGTGCCAGCAGCCAAGATCTGGCTAGCGGGGGGACAGAGACCCAGTACTTC
>TRBV10-2|13|TRBJ2-5|.|many
CASSDRPRETQYF
TGCGCCAGCAGTGATAGGCCCCGGGAGACCCAGTACTTC
>TRBV7-9|14|TRBJ1-4|TRBD1|.
CASSEVRQGEKLFF
TGTGCCAGCAGCGAGGTCAGACAGGGTGAAAAACTGTTTTTT
>TRBV12-3/TRBV12-4|13|TRBJ1-6|.|few
CASSHKRGAPLHF
TGTGCCAGTAGCCACAAGAGGGGAGCGCCCCTCCACTTT
>TRBV12-3/TRBV12-4|14|TRBJ2-5|TRBD2|.
CASGPGGAQETQYF
TGTGCCAGCGGACCCGGGGGGGCCCAAGAGACCCAGTACTTC
>TRBV25-1|14|TRBJ1-1|.|few
CASQGSSSRAEAFF
TGTGCCTCTCAGGGCTCCAGCTCGCGAGCTGAAGCTTTCTTT
>TRBV12-3/TRBV12-4|13|TRBJ2-1|TRBD1|.
CASSPGTAYEQFF
TGTGCCAGCAGTCCCGGGACAGCATATGAGCAGTTCTTC
>TRBV7-9|13|TRBJ1-1|.|.
CATTREGDTEASF
TGTGCCACGACGAGGGAGGGTGACACTGAAGCTTCCTTT
>TRBV4-2|17|TRBJ2-2|.|once
CASSQDESSSGTGELFF
TGTGCCAGCAGCCAAGATGAATCGAGCTCGGGCACCGGGGAGCTGTTTTTT
>TRBV29-1|10|TRBJ2-3|.|.
CSVYSDTQYF
TGCAGCGTTTACAGCGATACGCAGTATTTT
>TRBV28|16|TRBJ2-7|.|once
CASSFQVWGTTYEQYF
TGTGCCAGCAGTTTCCAGGTTTGGGGTACTACCTACGAGCAGTACTTC
>TRBV7-9|13|TRBJ1-2|.|few
CASRDLRGYGYTF
TGTGCCAGCCGGGACCTCCGGGGCTATGGCTACACCTTC
>TRBV18|13|TRBJ1-2|.|.
CASSSGQLDGYTF
TGTGCCAGCTCATCCGGACAGTTGGATGGCTACACCTTC
>TRBV6-5|15|TRBJ1-2|.|.
CASSYSSRERVGYTF
TGTGCCAGCAGTTACTCGAGCAGGGAAAGGGTCGGCTACACCTTC
>TRBV12-5|18|TRBJ2-5|TRBD2|.
CASGPRLAGGPLEETQYF
TGTGCTAGTGGTCCCCGACTAGCGGGGGGGCCTTTGGAGGAGACCCAGTACTTC
>TRBV12-5|11|TRBJ2-1|.|few
CASGLIDEQFF
TGTGCTAGTGGTTTAATTGATGAGCAGTTCTTC